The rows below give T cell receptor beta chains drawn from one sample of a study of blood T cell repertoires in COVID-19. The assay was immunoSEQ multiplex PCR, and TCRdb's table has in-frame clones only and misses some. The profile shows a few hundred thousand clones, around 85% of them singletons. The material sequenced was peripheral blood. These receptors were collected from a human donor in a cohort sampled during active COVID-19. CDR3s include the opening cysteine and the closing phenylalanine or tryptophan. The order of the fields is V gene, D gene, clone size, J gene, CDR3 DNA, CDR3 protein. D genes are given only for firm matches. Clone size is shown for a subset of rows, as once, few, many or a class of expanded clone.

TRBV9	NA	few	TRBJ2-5	TGTGCCAGCAGCGTAGCTTTGACGGGAGCCGGGGGGACCCAGTACTTC	CASSVALTGAGGTQYF
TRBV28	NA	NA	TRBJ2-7	TGTGCCAGCAGTTTAGCCGGAGGGTCCTACGAGCAGTACTTC	CASSLAGGSYEQYF
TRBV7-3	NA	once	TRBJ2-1	TGTGCCAGCAGCTTAACCCCGGGAGAGGTTGATGAGCAGTTCTTC	CASSLTPGEVDEQFF
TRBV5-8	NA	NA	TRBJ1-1	TGTGCCAGCAGCTTGGAGGCCAGGGTGAACACTGAAGCTTTCTTT	CASSLEARVNTEAFF
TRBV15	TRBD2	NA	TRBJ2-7	TGTGCCACCAGCAGTCAACGCCTGACTAGCGGGAGTAGGTACGAGCAGTACTTC	CATSSQRLTSGSRYEQYF
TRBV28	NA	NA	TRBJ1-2	TGTGCCAGCAGTGCCCCAGGGGCGCAGGGCTACACCTTC	CASSAPGAQGYTF
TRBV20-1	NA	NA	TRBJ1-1	TGCAGTGCAAGGGGGAACACTGAAGCTTTCTTT	CSARGNTEAFF
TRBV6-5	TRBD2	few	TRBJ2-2	TGTGCCACCCAAGCGGGAGATCTGTTCACCGGGGAGCTGTTTTTT	CATQAGDLFTGELFF
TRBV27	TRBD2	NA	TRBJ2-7	TGTGCCAGCAGTTTCAGGCTAGCGGGAGGTTCCCTCTCCTACGAGCAGTACTTC	CASSFRLAGGSLSYEQYF
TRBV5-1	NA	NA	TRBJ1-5	TGCGCCAGCAGCTCCGGGAGCAATCAGCCCCAGCATTTT	CASSSGSNQPQHF
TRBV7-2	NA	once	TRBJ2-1	TGTGCCAGCAGCTTAGCGCCGGGAGTGGATGAGCAGTTCTTC	CASSLAPGVDEQFF
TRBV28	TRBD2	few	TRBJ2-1	TGTGCCAGCAGTTTCACCCAACTAGCGAATGAGCAGTTCTTC	CASSFTQLANEQFF
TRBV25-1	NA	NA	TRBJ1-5	TGTGCCAGCAGTGACTCCTCGGGGTGGTTTCAGCCCCAGCATTTT	CASSDSSGWFQPQHF
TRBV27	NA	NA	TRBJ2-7	TGTGCCAGCAGTAGAGGACAGTCCTACGAGCAGTACTTC	CASSRGQSYEQYF
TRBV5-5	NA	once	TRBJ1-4	TGTGCCAGCTACGAGCGACCGACAGGTTTTGAAAAACTGTTTTTT	CASYERPTGFEKLFF
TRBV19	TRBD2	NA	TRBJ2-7	TGTGCCAGTAGTATGAGCGGGACCGTGAACGAGCAGTACTTC	CASSMSGTVNEQYF
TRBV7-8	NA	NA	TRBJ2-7	TGTGCCAGCAGCCCCCCTTGGGGGGTAGGCCGGCACGAGCAGTACTTC	CASSPPWGVGRHEQYF
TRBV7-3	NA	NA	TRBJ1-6	TGTGCCAGCAGCGGAGGCTCCTATAATTCACCCCTCCACTTT	CASSGGSYNSPLHF
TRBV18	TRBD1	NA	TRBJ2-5	TGTGCCAGCTCGCGCGGGACAGGGGAGAGGGAGACCCAGTACTTC	CASSRGTGERETQYF
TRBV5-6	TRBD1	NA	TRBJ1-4	TGTGCCAGCAGCTTGGAGTCTTCAGGGGGCAGAAGAAAACTGTTTTTT	CASSLESSGGRRKLFF
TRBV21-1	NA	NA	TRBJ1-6	TGTGCCAGCAGTCACCGGGACAGGGGTGATAATTCACCCCTCCACTTT	CASSHRDRGDNSPLHF
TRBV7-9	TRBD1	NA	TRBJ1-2	TGTGCCAGCAGCTTAGGAGATACAGGGGATGGCTACACCTTC	CASSLGDTGDGYTF
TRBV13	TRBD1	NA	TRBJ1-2	TGTGCCAGCAGCTCTCAAACCGGGACAGGGAATGGCTACACCTTC	CASSSQTGTGNGYTF
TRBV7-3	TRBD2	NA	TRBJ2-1	TGTGCCAGCAGCTTGACTGGCGGGAGGTTAAATGAGCAGTTCTTC	CASSLTGGRLNEQFF
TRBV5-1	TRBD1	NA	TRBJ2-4	TGCGCCAGCAGCTTTATTTACAGGGGAGCCAAAAACATTCAGTACTTC	CASSFIYRGAKNIQYF
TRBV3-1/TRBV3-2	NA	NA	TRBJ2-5	TGTGCCAGCAGCCAAGTACTGTTCCAAGAGACCCAGTACTTC	CASSQVLFQETQYF
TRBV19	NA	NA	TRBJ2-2	TGTGCCAGTAGTATAGTAACGGGACGGGGGACCGGGGAGCTGTTTTTT	CASSIVTGRGTGELFF
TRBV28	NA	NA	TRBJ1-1	TGTGCCAGCTCGGGAGTTGGGGCTTTCTTT	CASSGVGAFF
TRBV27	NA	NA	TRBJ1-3	TGTGCCAGCAGTTTAAGCAGGGGCAACACCATATATTTT	CASSLSRGNTIYF
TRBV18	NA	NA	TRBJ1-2	TGTGCCAGCTCACCCCCTTCCACCGGGACAAGGCAAGGCTACACCTTC	CASSPPSTGTRQGYTF
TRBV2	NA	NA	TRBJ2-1	TGTGCCAGTGGAAGCGTTAGCTCCTACAATGAGCAGTTCTTC	CASGSVSSYNEQFF